This T cell receptor beta chain was documented in a study of shared clonotypes between healthy human individuals. Study background: Three CD4 naive, three CD4 memory, two CD8 naive and one CD8 memory plate were used per donor.

For this clone: Antigen: not known.

Produced via immunoSEQ multiplex PCR; TCRdb's table is partial and in-frame only. This table holds about 820,000 clones, around 92% found once. Study-wide results and limits: Across subsets, estimated richness was generally greater for naive than for memory populations. Non-shared clonotypes showed lower generation probabilities than clonotypes common to all four donors.

Per germline, CDR1 SGHDT and CDR2 YYEEEE. The CDR3 totals 13 residues. Losses at the gene ends were 3 bases for V and 4 bases for J; bases not matched to a gene: 1. Terminally differentiated effector memory CD45RA+ cells were left out of the naive CD8 fraction, which was CD45RO-negative and positively selected for CCR7. This TCR came from a man aged 30 to 45 in good health. The sequenced sample consisted of naive CD8+ T cells sorted from blood. The V gene is TRBV5-6, the J gene TRBJ2-7; the match to TRBD2 covers 10 bases. In DNA, the CDR3 is TGTGCCAGCAGCTCAGCGGGGGGGTACGAGCAGTACTTC. This codes for CASSSAGGYEQYF.